The 8 T cell receptor beta chains reported below all come from one sample, sequenced in a study of blood T cell repertoires in COVID-19. Measured with immunoSEQ multiplex PCR; TCRdb has only the in-frame clones, and not every one. The table has under 400,000 clones, about nine tenths seen once. The source material was peripheral blood. These receptors were obtained from a woman aged 60-75 years with COVID-19, enrolled during active disease.

The chain couples TRBV25-1 to TRBJ1-5; no reliable D call. There are 12 residues in the CDR3. The V end was cut by 3 bases, the J end by 4 bases, with 4 bases between. Germline V gene sequence: CDR1 MGHDK, CDR2 SYGVNS. The CDR3 sequence: CASSDYNQPQHF. For the CDR3, the DNA is TGTGCCAGCAGTGATTATAATCAGCCCCAGCATTTT.

Comment on this clone: The sample contains more than one DNA sequence encoding this CDR3. The rearrangement uses TRBV7-3 and TRBJ2-5; 15 nucleotides agree with TRBD2. The CDR3 is 15 residues long. V dropped 2 bases and J dropped 5; count of bases not matched to a gene: 0. Germline CDR1 is SGHTA and CDR2 is FQGTGA. This chain's CDR3 is CASSLGTSGGETQYF. The CDR3 DNA sequence: TGTGCCAGCAGCTTAGGGACTAGCGGGGGGGAGACCCAGTACTTC.

V and J are TRBV5-6 and TRBJ2-2; perhaps TRBD1 as D (5 bases). The CDR3 is 16 amino acids. The V and J ends lost 1 base and 1 base respectively, with 11 bases between them. The V gene's germline CDR1 is SGHDT and CDR2 YYEEEE. In nucleotides, the CDR3 is TGTGCCAGCAGCTTGTGGGCAGGGATGAACACCGGGGAGCTGTTTTTT. As protein: CASSLWAGMNTGELFF.

The rearrangement links TRBV27 to TRBJ2-1; a possible D gene is TRBD1 (5 bases). From germline, CDR1 is MNHEY and CDR2 SMNVEV (reference sequence). CDR3 size: 13 residues. Trimming cost V 5 bases and J 4 bases, with 9 bases left between them. CDR3 residues: CASSRGEYNEQFF. The DNA for the CDR3 is TGTGCCAGCAGTAGGGGCGAGTACAATGAGCAGTTCTTC.

This rearrangement joins TRBV5-1 to TRBJ2-7; TRBD2 aligns across 12 bases. CDR1 is SGHRS, CDR2 YFSETQ, per germline. The CDR3 consists of 14 residues. V shed 0 bases, J shed 5 bases, and the junction held 0 bases outside the gene matches. CDR3 nucleotide sequence: TGCGCCAGCAGCTTGGGGACTAGCGGGAACGAGCAGTACTTC. It is translated as CASSLGTSGNEQYF.

The chain employs TRBV12-3 or TRBV12-4 and TRBJ2-7, with 7 bases that match TRBD1. Trimming cost V 5 bases and J 6 bases; bases outside gene matches: 4. This CDR3 has 12 amino acids. CDR3 coding DNA: TGTGCCAGCAGTGTACCAGGGGGCGAGCAGTACTTC. Its translation: CASSVPGGEQYF.

The rearrangement links TRBV5-6 to TRBJ2-7; no firm D call. This CDR3 region has 11 residues. CDR1 and CDR2 from the germline V gene are SGHDT and YYEEEE. The V end lost 1 base, the J end lost 5 bases, and 4 bases lay between the germline ends. The CDR3 protein is CASSLSNEQYF. DNA of the CDR3: TGTGCCAGCAGCTTGTCAAACGAGCAGTACTTC.

V is TRBV28 and J is TRBJ2-3; possible D gene TRBD1, 6 bases. Trimming took off 5 bases at V and 5 bases at J, with 17 bases between the two ends. The CDR3 is made up of 15 amino acids. CDR1 is MDHEN and CDR2 is SYDVKM in the germline V gene. CDR3 sequence: CASSGTGTLKDTQYF. In DNA, the CDR3 is TGTGCCAGCAGTGGAACCGGGACATTAAAAGATACGCAGTATTTT.